A single sample gave rise to the 14 T cell receptor beta chains below, sequenced in a study of shared clonotypes between healthy human individuals. Naive CD8 cells lacked CD45RO and underwent positive selection for CCR7, leaving out terminally differentiated effector memory CD45RA+ cells. TCRdb's copy holds only in-frame clones and misses some; the assay was immunoSEQ multiplex PCR. The sample has roughly 600,000 clones; 95% to 98% are singletons. The specimen sequenced was naive CD8+ T cells sorted from blood. The receptors here all came from a man aged 30 to 45 in good health.

The chain couples TRBV11-1 to TRBJ2-3; D is perhaps TRBD1 or TRBD2 (5 bases each). The CDR3 spans 16 residues. V lost 4 bases and J 1 base, leaving 15 bases between the germline ends. CDR1 and CDR2 from the germline V gene are SGHAT and FQDESV (reference sequence). CDR3 region: CASSSGYSVGTDTQYF. The CDR3 DNA reads TGTGCCAGCAGCTCAGGGTATAGCGTAGGCACAGATACGCAGTATTTT.

The chain links TRBV5-4 to TRBJ2-7; D might be TRBD1 (6 bases). Trimming removed 0 bases at V and 0 bases at J, with 7 bases between. In germline, CDR1 is SGHNT, CDR2 YYREEE (reference sequence). The CDR3 runs 14 residues. This CDR3 is CASSLGDTSYEQYF. The CDR3 DNA reads TGTGCCAGCAGCTTGGGGGACACCTCCTACGAGCAGTACTTC.

The J gene is TRBJ2-2, the V gene TRBV13; D is undetermined. Trimming removed 2 bases at V and 6 bases at J, with 4 bases between. In germline, CDR1 is PRHDT, CDR2 FYEKMQ (reference sequence). The CDR3 extends over 12 amino acids. The CDR3 here is CASSLNAGELFF. The CDR3 DNA reads as TGTGCCAGCAGCTTAAACGCCGGGGAGCTGTTTTTT.

This clone showed up just once. Other DNA sequences from this sample encode an identical CDR3 as well. The chain combines TRBV9 with TRBJ2-2; D gene ambiguous. Trimming pared 2 bases from V and 6 bases from J, leaving 2 bases between. The CDR3 loop spans 11 amino acids. CDR1 and CDR2 (germline): SGDLS, YYNGEE. The CDR3 nucleotides are TGTGCCAGCAGCGTTGCCGGGGAGCTGTTTTTT. As protein: CASSVAGELFF.

The chain couples TRBV11-2 to TRBJ2-1; 11 bases align to TRBD2. Trimming took 4 bases from V and 6 from J; bases not matched to a gene: 5. Germline assignment: CDR1 SGHAT and CDR2 FQNNGV. This CDR3 has 15 residues. CDR3 sequence: CASSSLAGGFNEQFF. Written as DNA, the CDR3 is TGTGCCAGCAGCTCTCTAGCGGGAGGATTCAATGAGCAGTTCTTC.

V is TRBV7-2 and J is TRBJ2-7; D tentatively fits TRBD1 or TRBD2 (5 bases each). Trimming removed 1 base from V and 4 bases from J, with 14 bases in between. CDR3 size: 15 residues. The germline V gene has CDR1 SGHTA and CDR2 FQGNSA. The CDR3 protein is CASSLVPGTRYEQYF. The CDR3 DNA follows: TGTGCCAGCAGCTTAGTCCCAGGGACCCGGTACGAGCAGTACTTC.

J is TRBJ1-5 and V is TRBV19; D might be TRBD1 (5 bases). V gave up 9 bases and J gave up 2 bases, with 20 bases separating them. The CDR3 length is 16 residues. Germline V gene data show CDR1 as LNHDA and CDR2 as SQIVND (reference sequence). The CDR3 here is CASGVGESLGNQPQHF. CDR3 sequence (DNA): TGTGCCAGCGGGGTGGGGGAGAGTCTTGGCAATCAGCCCCAGCATTTT.

The rearrangement links TRBV5-1 to TRBJ2-2; no clear D gene. CDR1 is SGHRS and CDR2 is YFSETQ in the germline V gene. CDR3 length: 14 residues. V lost 2 bases, J lost 2 bases, and 7 bases lay in between. CDR3 residues: CASSFWHNTGELFF. CDR3 coding DNA: TGCGCCAGCAGCTTTTGGCATAACACCGGGGAGCTGTTTTTT.

CDR3 region: CAIGTLNTEAFF. The DNA for the CDR3 is TGTGCCATCGGGACCTTGAACACTGAAGCTTTCTTT. This chain links TRBV10-3 with TRBJ1-1; D might be TRBD1 (5 bases). Trimming cost V 8 bases and J 0 bases, with 7 bases left between them. This CDR3 is 12 amino acids long. The germline V gene has CDR1 ENHRY and CDR2 SYGVKD.

CDR3 region: CASSFFGPPSYEQYF. The CDR3 bases are TGTGCCAGCAGTTTTTTTGGACCTCCTTCCTACGAGCAGTACTTC. The chain recombines TRBV28 with TRBJ2-7; D is ambiguous. The CDR3 runs to 15 residues. The germline CDR1 and CDR2 sequences are MDHEN and SYDVKM. With 3 bases removed from V and 1 base from J, the gap between germline ends came to 13 bases. Variable domain in full (rest from reference TRBV28 and TRBJ2-7): DVKVTQSSRYLVKRTGEKVFLECVQDMDHENMFWYRQDPGLGLRLIYFSYDVKMKEKGDIPEGYSVSREKKERFSLILESASTNQTSMYLCASSFFGPPSYEQYFGPGTRLTVT.

This clone was counted a single time. The chain recombines TRBV18 with TRBJ1-2; D unclear. V dropped 4 bases and J dropped 1 base, with 13 bases sitting between them. The germline CDR1 and CDR2 sequences are KGHSH and LQKENI. CDR3 size: 15 residues. The CDR3 reads CASSRGEENNYGYTF. Written as DNA, the CDR3 is TGTGCCAGCTCACGTGGGGAGGAAAATAACTATGGCTACACCTTC.

This clone was detected only once. J is TRBJ2-6 and V is TRBV2; 7 bases are a match to TRBD1. In germline, CDR1 is SNHLY, CDR2 FYNNEI. CDR3 length equals 17 residues. The J segment lost 0 bases and the V segment lost 6 bases, leaving 8 bases of the junction unmatched. This CDR3 reads CASRGIGQDSGANVLTF. CDR3 DNA: TGTGCCAGCAGGGGGATAGGACAGGACTCTGGGGCCAACGTCCTGACTTTC. The full variable domain, with the rest looked up from reference TRBV2 and TRBJ2-6, is EPEVTQTPSHQVTQMGQEVILRCVPISNHLYFYWYRQILGQKVEFLVSFYNNEISEKSEIFDDQFSVERPDGSNFTLKIRSTKLEDSAMYFCASRGIGQDSGANVLTFGAGSRLTVL.

This chain connects TRBV5-4 to TRBJ2-1; the D is unclear. CDR3 size: 16 residues. Per the germline V gene, CDR1 is SGHNT and CDR2 is YYREEE (reference sequence). Trimming removed 3 bases at V and 7 bases at J, with 20 bases between. The CDR3 loop reads CASSSSRVGIVNEQFF. The CDR3 region has the DNA TGTGCCAGCAGCTCGTCTCGGGTGGGAATTGTGAATGAGCAGTTCTTC.

CDR3 coding DNA: TGTGCCAGCAGCGTAGGGACAGGGGGCGTCTCGAATGAAAAACTGTTTTTT. This gives the protein CASSVGTGGVSNEKLFF. The chain is built from TRBV9 and TRBJ1-4, with TRBD1 identical over 11 bases. The CDR3 has 17 amino acids. Germline CDR1 SGDLS, CDR2 YYNGEE. Trimming removed 0 bases from V and 5 bases from J; junction bases left unmatched: 6.